This T cell receptor (beta chain) emerged from a study of control samples from healthy donors and cancer patients. Germline CDR1 reads SGDLS; CDR2 reads YYNGEE. The CDR3 consists of 13 residues. V was clipped by 3 bases and J by 5 bases; unmatched bases: 3. Clones were sequenced by immunoSEQ multiplex PCR, and TCRdb holds only the in-frame ones, with some missing. The data show around 70,000 clones, around 87% seen once. The rearrangement joins TRBV9 to TRBJ2-3; 7 nucleotides align to TRBD1. The source is a woman aged 50 to 65 with head and neck cancer. The sequencing sample was made of PBMCs. The CDR3: CASSATGLDTQYF. CDR3 sequence (DNA): TGTGCCAGCAGCGCGACAGGGTTAGATACGCAGTATTTT.